Each of the 23 T cell receptor beta chains below was sequenced from the same sample in a study of T-cell reconstitution after alpha-beta-depleted transplantation in children. TCRbeta library preparation incorporated unique molecular identifiers. MiXCR, applied by TCRdb to the PCR reads, yields one record per CDR3 protein. The table includes roughly 570,000 distinct CDR3 sequences, roughly 30% detected once. Material: PBMCs, obtained before TCRalphabeta/CD19-depleted stem cell transplant. These TCRs come from a boy younger than two with Wiskott-Aldrich syndrome, due to receive a stem cell transplant.

The J gene is TRBJ1-1, the V gene TRBV6-2 or TRBV6-3, with D unresolved. Germline CDR1 and CDR2: MNHEY and SVGEGT. V lost 7 bases and J lost 0, with 15 bases in between. The CDR3 has 15 amino acids. DNA of the CDR3: TGTGCCAGCAAGGACTCACAGCACATGAACACTGAAGCTTTCTTT. It translates to CASKDSQHMNTEAFF.

The V and J genes are TRBV3-1 and TRBJ2-7, with D hard to call. From germline, CDR1 is LGHDT and CDR2 YNNKEL (reference sequence). This CDR3 is built from 17 residues. Trimming cost V 0 bases and J 0 bases, with 15 bases left between them. Here the CDR3 DNA reads TGTGCCAGCAGCCAAGATCGGGCGATCGCTAACTCCTACGAGCAGTACTTC. Amino acids: CASSQDRAIANSYEQYF.

The chain combines TRBV20-1 with TRBJ1-2; D gene unclear. With 3 bases removed from V and 1 base from J, the gap between germline ends came to 12 bases. Germline V gives CDR1 DFQATT, CDR2 SNEGSKA (reference sequence). The CDR3 consists of 14 residues. In DNA, the CDR3 is TGCAGTGCTAGGCCTCCCGGCGGTAACTATGGCTACACCTTC. It encodes CSARPPGGNYGYTF.

This chain links TRBV6-5 with TRBJ2-7, with a tentative D call TRBD1 (6 bases). The ends were cut back, 3 bases at V and 2 bases at J, with 11 bases in the middle. The V gene's germline CDR1 is MNHEY and CDR2 SVGAGI. This CDR3 comprises 14 residues. CDR3 loop: CASSYYEGAYEQYF. The CDR3 DNA reads as TGTGCCAGCAGTTATTATGAGGGGGCCTACGAGCAGTACTTC.

V gene TRBV11-2 combines with J gene TRBJ2-2; D is uncertain. CDR3 length: 17 residues. V was cut by 0 bases and J by 0 bases, with 11 bases left in between. Germline CDR1 SGHAT, CDR2 FQNNGV. The CDR3 region is CASSLDLKVANTGELFF. In DNA form, the CDR3 reads TGTGCCAGCAGCTTAGATCTTAAAGTAGCGAACACCGGGGAGCTGTTTTTT.

The chain recombines TRBV5-1 with TRBJ2-2, with 9 bases identical to TRBD1. The J segment lost 3 bases and the V segment lost 5 bases, leaving 2 bases of the junction unmatched. Germline CDR1 SGHRS, CDR2 YFSETQ. CDR3 length equals 14 residues. CDR3 residues: CASSRTGDTGELFF. CDR3 DNA: TGCGCCAGCAGTCGGACAGGGGACACCGGGGAGCTGTTTTTT.

The chain joins TRBV10-3 to TRBJ2-7; D may be TRBD2 (5 bases). CDR1 ENHRY and CDR2 SYGVKD come from the germline V gene. The V and J ends lost 6 bases and 7 bases respectively, with 10 bases between them. The CDR3 contains 11 residues. CDR3 sequence reads: CAIRGAGEQYF. CDR3 bases: TGTGCCATCAGAGGCGCGGGTGAGCAGTACTTC.

This clonotype was observed a few times. The genes are TRBV20-1 and TRBJ1-1; D may be TRBD1 (5 bases). Germline values: CDR1 DFQATT, CDR2 SNEGSKA (reference sequence). The CDR3 totals 13 residues. This chain's CDR3 is CSPAAGARTEAFF. The CDR3 coding sequence is TGCAGCCCAGCGGCCGGGGCGCGGACTGAAGCTTTCTTT.

The chain couples TRBV3-1 to TRBJ2-6; 13 nucleotides agree with TRBD2. Per the germline V gene, CDR1 is LGHDT and CDR2 is YNNKEL (reference sequence). V lost 4 bases, J lost 6 bases, and 6 bases stayed unmatched. The CDR3 consists of 17 residues. The CDR3 coding sequence is TGTGCCAGCAGCCGATTACTAGCGGGGGGGCCGGCCAACGTCCTGACTTTC. It specifies CASSRLLAGGPANVLTF.

This clonotype was observed a handful of times. The V and J genes are TRBV5-1 and TRBJ2-3; 14 bases are shared with TRBD2. This CDR3 contains 16 residues. With 3 bases clipped from V and 3 bases from J, the junction kept 3 bases outside the gene matches. CDR1 is SGHRS and CDR2 is YFSETQ in the germline V gene. In DNA, the CDR3 is TGCGCCAGCAGCTCGGGACTAGCGGGAGATACAGATACGCAGTATTTT. It encodes CASSSGLAGDTDTQYF.

CDR3 DNA sequence: TGTGCCAGCAGTTATGCCCGTGCCTACGAGCAGTTCTTC. It encodes CASSYARAYEQFF. The chain uses TRBV6-5 and TRBJ2-1; no reliable D call. Trimming left V 3 bases short and J 10 bases short, with 13 bases between. From germline, CDR1 is MNHEY and CDR2 SVGAGI. This CDR3 region has 13 residues.

This chain uses TRBV5-1 with TRBJ2-5, with D hard to call. The germline CDR1 and CDR2 sequences are SGHRS and YFSETQ. Trimming cost V 1 base and J 4 bases, with 8 bases left between them. CDR3 size: 13 residues. The CDR3 loop reads CASSLLSRETQYF. The CDR3 coding sequence is TGCGCCAGCAGCTTGCTCAGTAGAGAGACCCAGTACTTC.

This chain joins TRBV12-3 or TRBV12-4 and TRBJ1-2, with TRBD1 as a possible D gene (5 bases). CDR3 size: 14 residues. V lost 4 bases and J 5 bases, leaving 14 bases between the germline ends. The CDR3 protein is CASSSGLRGYGYTF. CDR3 nucleotides: TGTGCCAGCAGTTCAGGGTTACGAGGGTATGGCTACACCTTC.

The rearrangement joins TRBV7-6 to TRBJ2-3; TRBD2 matches 9 bases. CDR1 and CDR2 from the germline V gene are SGHVS and FNYEAQ. This CDR3 region has 16 residues. The J segment lost 2 bases and the V segment lost 2 bases, leaving 5 bases of the junction unmatched. CDR3 amino acids: CASSLFLAGVTDTQYF. In DNA form, the CDR3 reads TGTGCCAGCAGCTTATTTTTAGCGGGAGTCACAGATACGCAGTATTTT.

The chain uses TRBV18 and TRBJ2-3; TRBD2 agrees at 7 bases. V lost 5 bases and J lost 8; bases outside the gene matches: 22. Germline CDR1 is KGHSH and CDR2 is LQKENI. The CDR3 loop spans 18 amino acids. The CDR3 DNA is TGTGCCAGCTCATCCCGACTTGAGGCGGGAGTCCGAACTGCTACGCAGTATTTT. This codes for CASSSRLEAGVRTATQYF.

The chain has TRBV20-1 and TRBJ2-1; D is unresolved. The germline V and J ends were trimmed by 8 bases and 12 bases, with 20 bases remaining between them. The V gene's germline CDR1 is DFQATT and CDR2 SNEGSKA (reference sequence). This CDR3 spans 12 amino acids. The CDR3 nucleotides are TGCAGTACTCGCAGTCGTACGAGCTGGCAGTTCTTC. Residues: CSTRSRTSWQFF.

The rearrangement uses TRBV5-1 and TRBJ2-1, with a possible D match to TRBD1 (6 bases). Trimming pared 3 bases from V and 4 bases from J, leaving 14 bases between. This CDR3 contains 15 residues. The V gene's germline CDR1 is SGHRS and CDR2 YFSETQ. The CDR3 nucleotides read TGCGCCAGCAGCTACCGGGACACCTTATACAATGAGCAGTTCTTC. It is translated as CASSYRDTLYNEQFF.

The chain links TRBV6-2 or TRBV6-3 to TRBJ2-7; weak D call: TRBD1 (6 bases). V was cut by 4 bases and J by 2 bases, with 12 bases left in between. Germline V gene data show CDR1 as MNHEY and CDR2 as SVGEGT. The CDR3 extends over 14 amino acids. The CDR3 loop reads CASSSWDTPYEQYF. CDR3 bases: TGTGCCAGCAGTTCCTGGGACACACCCTACGAGCAGTACTTC.

This clonotype showed up just a few times. The gene calls are TRBV2 and TRBJ2-5; the D gene is possibly TRBD1 (5 bases). Per the germline V gene, CDR1 is SNHLY and CDR2 is FYNNEI. CDR3 size: 12 residues. The germline V and J ends were trimmed by 3 bases and 5 bases, with 7 bases remaining between them. Here the CDR3 reads CASSDSGETQYF. The CDR3 bases are TGTGCCAGCAGTGATTCAGGGGAGACCCAGTACTTC.

The chain carries TRBV11-3 and TRBJ2-2; the D is unclear. Germline CDR1 reads SGHNT; CDR2 reads YENEEA. V lost 2 bases and J lost 5, with 9 bases in between. There are 14 residues in the CDR3. CDR3: CASSLSEETGELFF. CDR3 nucleotides: TGTGCCAGCAGCTTAAGTGAAGAAACCGGGGAGCTGTTTTTT.

This chain connects TRBV9 to TRBJ2-7; 7 bases fit TRBD2. CDR3 length equals 15 residues. V lost 4 bases, J lost 6 bases, and 13 bases stayed unmatched. Germline CDR1 and CDR2: SGDLS and YYNGEE. The CDR3 here is CASSNGGVATSEQYF. The CDR3 DNA reads as TGTGCCAGCAGCAATGGGGGGGTGGCTACGAGCGAGCAGTACTTC.

This clonotype appeared a few times. The DNA for the CDR3 is TGTGCCAGCAGTGAAGTGAGGGTGGGCACCGGGGAGCTGTTTTTT. Its protein is CASSEVRVGTGELFF. The chain combines TRBV2 with TRBJ2-2; a possible D gene is TRBD2 (5 bases). V was trimmed by 1 base and J by 4 bases, leaving 10 bases between them. Germline V lookup: CDR1 SNHLY, CDR2 FYNNEI. The CDR3 contains 15 residues.

The chain's CDR3 is CASSFEGRNEQYF. CDR3 DNA: TGTGCCAGCAGCTTTGAGGGCAGGAACGAGCAGTACTTC. The rearrangement joins TRBV5-5 to TRBJ2-7; D is perhaps TRBD2 (5 bases). V shed 2 bases and J shed 5 bases, with 11 bases lying between them. Germline values: CDR1 SGHKS, CDR2 YYEKEE (reference sequence). CDR3 length equals 13 residues.